This TCR beta chain was obtained from a study of response to subunit inactivated influenza vaccine. A single record per CDR3 protein comes from TCRdb applying MiXCR to the RT-PCR reads. The sample consists of roughly 150,000 distinct CDR3 sequences, approximately 11% of them appearing once. There are 14 residues in the CDR3. Looked up from germline, CDR1 is MNHNS and CDR2 is SASEGT. V was clipped by 4 bases and J by 3 bases, with 13 bases between them. This clonotype was counted between two and nine times. The sequence came from a man aged 45-60 years who received an inactivated influenza vaccine. Sequenced material: non-naive T cells sorted from PBMCs, taken 45 days after vaccination. The chain combines TRBV6-1 with TRBJ2-7; D remains ambiguous. This CDR3 is CASSGGAMGYEQYF. The CDR3 DNA reads TGTGCCAGCAGTGGAGGAGCGATGGGCTACGAGCAGTACTTC.